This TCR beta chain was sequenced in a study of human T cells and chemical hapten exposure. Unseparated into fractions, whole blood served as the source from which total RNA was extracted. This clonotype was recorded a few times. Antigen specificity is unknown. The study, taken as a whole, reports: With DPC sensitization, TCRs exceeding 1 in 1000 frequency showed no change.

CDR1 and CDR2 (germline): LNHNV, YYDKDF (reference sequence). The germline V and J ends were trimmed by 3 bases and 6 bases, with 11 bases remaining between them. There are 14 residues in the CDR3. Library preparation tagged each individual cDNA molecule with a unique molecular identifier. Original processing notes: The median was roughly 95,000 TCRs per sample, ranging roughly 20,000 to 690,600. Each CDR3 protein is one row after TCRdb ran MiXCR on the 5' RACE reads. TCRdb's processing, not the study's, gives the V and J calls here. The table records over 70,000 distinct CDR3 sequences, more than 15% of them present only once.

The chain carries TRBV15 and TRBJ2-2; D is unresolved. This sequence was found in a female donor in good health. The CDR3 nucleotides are TGTGCCACCAGCAGCCTAGTGGCGGCCGGGGAGCTGTTTTTT. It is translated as CATSSLVAAGELFF.